The rows below give T cell receptor beta chains drawn from one sample of a study of CD4+ T cells in melanoma. Using immunoSEQ multiplex PCR, the repertoire was profiled, and TCRdb retains in-frame clones only, with some absent. The sample contains about 11,000 clones, roughly three quarters of which appear only once. Sequenced material: cells from a culture (not recorded whether cultured in vitro). The receptor set was obtained from a human donor with melanoma. The conserved cysteine and the conserved F or W are not part of the CDR3 here. A D gene is named only where the DNA matches it firmly.

d_call | v_call | cdr3_aa
. | TRBV5-1 | ASSLADVGLAYEQY
TRBD1 | TRBV9 | ASSAGTGQNIQY
TRBD1 | TRBV2 | ASTSGGGRNQPQH
. | TRBV29-1 | SVVRQINTEAF
. | TRBV2 | ASSPRGRNEKLF
TRBD1 | TRBV11-3 | ASGTGDEQY
. | TRBV18 | ASSPVQGLGYGYT
. | TRBV2 | ASWDLSDTQY
. | TRBV7-9 | ASSSPRLFNTEAF
. | TRBV5-6 | ASSFQGHNQPQH
. | TRBV28 | ASRPRVTYGYT
TRBD1 | TRBV7-3 | ASSLDRGETQY
. | TRBV6-1 | ASSEVRGTSEAF
. | TRBV6-5 | ASSLSGPGANVLT
TRBD2 | TRBV4-1 | ASSLFSGTSVSTDTQY
. | TRBV6-4 | ANPRGAGNTIY
. | TRBV4-1 | ASSQVPGTYSYEQY
TRBD2 | TRBV2 | ASITPRLASGNETKGQY
. | TRBV5-1 | ASSFRNLNSGANVLT
TRBD2 | TRBV5-4 | ASSLGAGVSTDTQY
TRBD2 | TRBV10-3 | AISETGGPRTYEQY
TRBD1 | TRBV2 | ASSGQGGTGELF
TRBD1 | TRBV19 | ASSIPTRDRGKTQY
. | TRBV15 | ATSYRKQTNEKLF
. | TRBV4-2 | ASSRGGDSLYGYT
TRBD2 | TRBV7-9 | ASSRLLAGTTDTQY
TRBD2 | TRBV5-4 | ASSTGPLAAQETQY